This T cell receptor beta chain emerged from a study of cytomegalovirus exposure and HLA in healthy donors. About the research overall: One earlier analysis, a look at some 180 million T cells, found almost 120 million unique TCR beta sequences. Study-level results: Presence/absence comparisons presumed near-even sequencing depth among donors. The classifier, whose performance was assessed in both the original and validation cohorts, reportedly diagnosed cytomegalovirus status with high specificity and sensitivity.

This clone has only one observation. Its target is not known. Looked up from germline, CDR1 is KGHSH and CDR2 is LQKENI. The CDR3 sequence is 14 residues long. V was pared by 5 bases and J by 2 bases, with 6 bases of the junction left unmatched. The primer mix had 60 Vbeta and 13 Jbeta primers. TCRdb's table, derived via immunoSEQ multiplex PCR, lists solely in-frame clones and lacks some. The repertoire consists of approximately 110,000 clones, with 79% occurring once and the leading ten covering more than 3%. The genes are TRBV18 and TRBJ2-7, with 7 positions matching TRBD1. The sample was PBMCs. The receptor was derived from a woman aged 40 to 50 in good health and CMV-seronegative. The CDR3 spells CASSDTGTAYEQYF. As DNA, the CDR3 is TGTGCCAGCTCAGATACCGGGACAGCCTACGAGCAGTACTTC. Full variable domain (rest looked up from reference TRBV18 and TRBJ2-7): NAGVMQNPRHLVRRRGQEARLRCSPMKGHSHVYWYRQLPEEGLKFMVYLQKENIIDESGMPKERFSAEFPKEGPSILRIQQVVRGDSAAYFCASSDTGTAYEQYFGPGTRLTVT.